The sequence of this T cell receptor (beta chain) was determined in a study of T cells in Graves' hyperthyroidism and ophthalmopathy. Amplification targeted TCR beta CDR3 regions from RNA transcripts. Using the HTBI primer set, a first-round RT-PCR was run on the TCR CDR3. A single record per CDR3 protein comes from TCRdb applying MiXCR to the multiplex PCR reads. The table has approximately 500,000 distinct CDR3 sequences, around 46% seen once. The table lists this clonotype with many counts. This CDR3 has 17 amino acids. The V end was cut by 1 base, the J end by 0 bases, with 12 bases between. Per germline, CDR1 SEHNR and CDR2 FQNEAQ (reference sequence).

The TCR comes from a woman younger than 35 with Graves' hyperthyroidism. The chain employs TRBV7-9 and TRBJ1-4; D not resolved. Sequencing was done on a sample of peripheral blood or thyroid tissue (not recorded which). The CDR3 sequence: CASSLVPTWATNEKLFF. CDR3 in DNA: TGTGCCAGCAGCTTAGTACCGACCTGGGCAACTAATGAAAAACTGTTTTTT.